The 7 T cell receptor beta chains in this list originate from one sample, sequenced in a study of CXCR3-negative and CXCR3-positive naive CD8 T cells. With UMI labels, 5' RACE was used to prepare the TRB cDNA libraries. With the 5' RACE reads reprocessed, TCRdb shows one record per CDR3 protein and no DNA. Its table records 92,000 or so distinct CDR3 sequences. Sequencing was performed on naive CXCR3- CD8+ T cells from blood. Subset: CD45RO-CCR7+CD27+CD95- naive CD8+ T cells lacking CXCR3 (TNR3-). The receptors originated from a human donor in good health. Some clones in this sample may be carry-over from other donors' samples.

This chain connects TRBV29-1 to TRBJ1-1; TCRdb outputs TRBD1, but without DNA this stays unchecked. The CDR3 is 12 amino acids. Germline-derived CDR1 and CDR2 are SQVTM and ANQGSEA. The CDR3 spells CSVTGEQAEAFF. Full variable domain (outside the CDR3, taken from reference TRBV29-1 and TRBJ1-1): SAVISQKPSRDICQRGTSLTIQCQVDSQVTMMFWYRQQPGQSLTLIATANQGSEATYESGFVIDKFPISRPNLTFSTLTVSNMSPEDSSIYLCSVTGEQAEAFFGQGTRLTVV.

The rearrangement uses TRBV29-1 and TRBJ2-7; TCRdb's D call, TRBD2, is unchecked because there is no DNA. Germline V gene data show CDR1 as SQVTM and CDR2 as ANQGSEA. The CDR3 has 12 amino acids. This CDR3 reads CSVAGTRGEQYF.

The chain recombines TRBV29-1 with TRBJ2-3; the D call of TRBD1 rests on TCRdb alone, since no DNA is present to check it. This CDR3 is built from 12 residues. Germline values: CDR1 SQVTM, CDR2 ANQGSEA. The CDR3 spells CSVDRVKGTQYF.

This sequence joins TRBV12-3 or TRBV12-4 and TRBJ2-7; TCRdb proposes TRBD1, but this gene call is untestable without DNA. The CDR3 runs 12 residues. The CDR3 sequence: CASSNTRQEQYF.

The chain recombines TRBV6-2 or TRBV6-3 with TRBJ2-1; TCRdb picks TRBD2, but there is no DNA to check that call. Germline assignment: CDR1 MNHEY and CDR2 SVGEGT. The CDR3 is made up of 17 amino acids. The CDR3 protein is CASSLGELGPPYNEQFF.

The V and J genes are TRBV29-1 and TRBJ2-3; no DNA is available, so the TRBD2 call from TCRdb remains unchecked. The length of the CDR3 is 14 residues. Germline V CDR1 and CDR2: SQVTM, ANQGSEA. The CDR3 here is CSLYLGEGTDTQYF.

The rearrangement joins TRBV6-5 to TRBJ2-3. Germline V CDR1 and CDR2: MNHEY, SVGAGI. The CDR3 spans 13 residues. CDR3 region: CASSSTLLDTQYF.